This T cell receptor beta chain was retrieved from a study of blood T cell repertoires in COVID-19. Study-level background: From the United States, Italy and Spain came samples of acute and convalescent COVID-19.

V dropped 4 bases and J dropped 0 bases, with 14 bases sitting between them. The CDR3 covers 16 residues. Per germline, CDR1 MNHNS and CDR2 SASEGT. Here immunoSEQ multiplex PCR was the method, and the copy in TCRdb shows in-frame clones only, minus some. The sample has 70,000 to 75,000 clones; just under 85% are singletons. The rearrangement joins TRBV6-1 to TRBJ2-3, with D tentatively TRBD1 (6 bases). Sequenced input: peripheral blood. The sequence was obtained from an older man with acute or convalescent COVID-19. CDR3 sequence reads: CASSGRTASSTDTQYF. CDR3 bases: TGTGCCAGCAGTGGACGGACAGCCTCTAGCACAGATACGCAGTATTTT.